This is a list of T cell receptor beta chains from one sample in a study of PD-1 blockade in classical Hodgkin lymphoma. Produced via immunoSEQ multiplex PCR; TCRdb's table is partial and in-frame only. The table lists 100,000 to 130,000 clones, approximately 90% of them singletons. This sample comprised peripheral blood mononuclear cells (PBMCs), obtained before the second cycle of nivolumab. These TCRs come from a human donor with classical Hodgkin lymphoma. The conserved cysteine and the conserved F or W are not part of the CDR3 here. The size entry is marked missing in some rows and otherwise reads once, few, many or a size class.

V: TRBV9
size: .
CDR3: ASSPRGTIDTEAF

V: TRBV11-2
size: .
CDR3: ASSPFSGRNQPQH

V: TRBV19
size: .
CDR3: ASSIYKGNTEAF

V: TRBV19
size: .
CDR3: ASSMGQGTGEQY

V: TRBV6-5
size: .
CDR3: ASSNRLATYEQY

V: TRBV18
size: .
CDR3: ASSTTYSGDGAKNIQY

V: TRBV14
size: .
CDR3: ASSYDGYGYT

V: TRBV5-6
size: .
CDR3: ASRTWGAGNRNTIY

V: TRBV11-3
size: .
CDR3: ASSHKAGGRRTRSYEQY

V: TRBV28
size: .
CDR3: ASSLGTGGNTEAF

V: TRBV2
size: .
CDR3: ASSEGWEQPQH

V: TRBV5-4
size: .
CDR3: ASSAEISGRSYNEQF

V: TRBV4-3
size: .
CDR3: ASSQFVGGETQY

V: TRBV5-6
size: .
CDR3: ASSFGSSGSSYNEQF

V: TRBV10-3
size: once
CDR3: AISGKGPGYEQY

V: TRBV29-1
size: .
CDR3: SVEFRDRGSYEQY

V: TRBV19
size: .
CDR3: ASSIQGAKQPQH

V: TRBV28
size: .
CDR3: ASRTGTSKGGTQY

V: TRBV5-8
size: once
CDR3: ASFRGTGTGANVLT

V: TRBV19
size: .
CDR3: AITRAGYTGELF

V: TRBV13
size: .
CDR3: ASSLEGGSGANVLT

V: TRBV7-9
size: .
CDR3: ASRDGAGETQY

V: TRBV5-1
size: .
CDR3: ASSLELAGAPEQF

V: TRBV19
size: once
CDR3: ASSPQLAGGFSGELF

V: TRBV27
size: .
CDR3: ASSLGEGPPYEQY

V: TRBV11-2
size: .
CDR3: ASSLVAYNEKLF

V: TRBV14
size: once
CDR3: ASSQPGLAGSYEQY

V: TRBV6-4
size: .
CDR3: ASKDRSGANVLT

V: TRBV2
size: .
CDR3: ASSRQETTNEKLF